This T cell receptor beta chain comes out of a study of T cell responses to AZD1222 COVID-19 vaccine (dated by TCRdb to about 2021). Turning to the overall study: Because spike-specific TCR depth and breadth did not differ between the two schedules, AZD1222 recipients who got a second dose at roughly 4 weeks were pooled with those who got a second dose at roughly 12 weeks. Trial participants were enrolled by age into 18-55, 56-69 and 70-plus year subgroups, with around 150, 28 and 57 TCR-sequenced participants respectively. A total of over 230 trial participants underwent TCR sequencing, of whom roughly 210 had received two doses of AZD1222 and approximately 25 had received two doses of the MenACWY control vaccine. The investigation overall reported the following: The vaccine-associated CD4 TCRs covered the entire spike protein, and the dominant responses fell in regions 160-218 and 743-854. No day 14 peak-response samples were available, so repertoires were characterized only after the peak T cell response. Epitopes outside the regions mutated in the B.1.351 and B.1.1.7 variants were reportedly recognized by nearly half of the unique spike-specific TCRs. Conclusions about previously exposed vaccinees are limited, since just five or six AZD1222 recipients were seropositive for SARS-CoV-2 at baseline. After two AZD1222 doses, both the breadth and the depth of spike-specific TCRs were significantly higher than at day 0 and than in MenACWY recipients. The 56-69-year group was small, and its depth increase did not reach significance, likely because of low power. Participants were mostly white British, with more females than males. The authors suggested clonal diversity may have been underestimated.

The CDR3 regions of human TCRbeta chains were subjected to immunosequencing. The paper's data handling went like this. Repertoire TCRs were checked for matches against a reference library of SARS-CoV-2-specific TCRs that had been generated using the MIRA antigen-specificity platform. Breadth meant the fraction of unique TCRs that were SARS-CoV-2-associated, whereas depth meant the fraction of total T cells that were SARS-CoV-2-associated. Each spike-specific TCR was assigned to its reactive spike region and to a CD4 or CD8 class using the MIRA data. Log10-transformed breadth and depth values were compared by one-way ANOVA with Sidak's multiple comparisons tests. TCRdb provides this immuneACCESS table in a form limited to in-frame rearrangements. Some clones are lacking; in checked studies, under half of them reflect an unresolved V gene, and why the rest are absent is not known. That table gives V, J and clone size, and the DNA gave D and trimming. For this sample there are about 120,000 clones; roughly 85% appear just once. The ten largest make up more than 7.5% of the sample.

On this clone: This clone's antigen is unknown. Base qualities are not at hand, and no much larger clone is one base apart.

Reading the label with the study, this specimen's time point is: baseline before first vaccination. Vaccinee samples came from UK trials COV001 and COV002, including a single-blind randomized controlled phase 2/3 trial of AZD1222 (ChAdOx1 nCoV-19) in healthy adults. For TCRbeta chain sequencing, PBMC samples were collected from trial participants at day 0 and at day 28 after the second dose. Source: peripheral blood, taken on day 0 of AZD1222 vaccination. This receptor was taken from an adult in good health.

The CDR3 here reads CSVAGRVERLNEQFF. In nucleotide form, the sequence is TGCAGCGTTGCAGGGCGGGTCGAAAGGCTCAATGAGCAGTTCTTC. The V and J segments used are TRBV29-1 and TRBJ2-1; the D gene is tentatively TRBD1 or TRBD2, each matching 5 bases. V is reduced by 4 bases and J by 6 bases, leaving a spacing of 19 bases between them. CDR1 and CDR2, per the germline V gene, are SQVTM and ANQGSEA. From cysteine to phenylalanine, the CDR3 is 15 amino acids long. Here the CDR3 DNA is all that survives: 45 bases in frame from base 1.